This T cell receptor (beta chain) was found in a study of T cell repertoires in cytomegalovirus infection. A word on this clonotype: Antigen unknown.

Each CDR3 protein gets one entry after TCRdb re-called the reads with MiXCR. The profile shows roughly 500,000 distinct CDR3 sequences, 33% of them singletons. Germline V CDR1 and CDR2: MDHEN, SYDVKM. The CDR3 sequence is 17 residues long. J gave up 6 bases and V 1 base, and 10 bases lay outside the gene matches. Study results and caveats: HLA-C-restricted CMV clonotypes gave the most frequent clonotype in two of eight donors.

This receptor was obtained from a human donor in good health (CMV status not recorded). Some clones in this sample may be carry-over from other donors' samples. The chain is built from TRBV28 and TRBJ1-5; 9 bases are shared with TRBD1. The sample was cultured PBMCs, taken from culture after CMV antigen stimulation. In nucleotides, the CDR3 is TGTGCCAGCAGTTTATCGGGGGGACAGGGACGGCGTCAGCCCCAGCATTTT. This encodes CASSLSGGQGRRQPQHF.